These 7 T cell receptor beta chains originate from one sample sequenced in a study of CD8+ T cells in alopecia areata. cDNA reverse transcribed from extracted RNA served as the sequencing template. Libraries were prepared by immunoSEQ multiplex PCR; TCRdb keeps only in-frame clonotypes and omits some of them. The profile shows fewer than 40,000 clones, about 60% of them singletons. Sequenced input: NKG2D-high CD8+ T cells sorted from blood. Every receptor here comes from a human donor with alopecia areata.

This clone has a handful of counts. V is TRBV7-2 and J is TRBJ2-7; 8 bases align to TRBD1. The CDR3 has 15 residues. Trimming at V came to 1 base and at J to 1 base, leaving 3 bases not matched to a gene. Germline V gene sequence: CDR1 SGHTA, CDR2 FQGNSA. CDR3 protein: CASSLGRDRSYEQYF. The CDR3 region has the DNA TGTGCCAGCAGCTTAGGTAGGGACAGGTCCTACGAGCAGTACTTC.

This clone showed up just a few times. This sequence joins TRBV7-8 and TRBJ2-3, with D unresolved. The V and J ends lost 1 base and 5 bases respectively, with 10 bases between them. Germline loops: CDR1 SGHVS, CDR2 FQNEAQ. The CDR3 is made up of 14 amino acids. The CDR3 loop is CASSLDGSLDTQYF. CDR3 DNA: TGTGCCAGCAGCTTAGATGGTAGCCTAGATACGCAGTATTTT.

This clone has only a few counts. This chain joins TRBV25-1 and TRBJ1-1, with 12 nucleotides matching TRBD1. After removal of 3 bases from V and 7 bases from J, the junction contained 15 bases not matched to a gene. Germline CDR1 MGHDK, CDR2 SYGVNS. The CDR3 totals 18 residues. The CDR3 DNA reads as TGTGCCAGCAGTGAGTCCCTGGGACAGGGGGCGCGTGAGGTTGAAGCTTTCTTT. The encoded protein is CASSESLGQGAREVEAFF.

This clone appeared once. The rearrangement uses TRBV27 and TRBJ2-7, with TRBD2 as a possible D gene (5 bases). The CDR3 is 13 amino acids. From germline, CDR1 is MNHEY and CDR2 SMNVEV (reference sequence). Deletions cut 4 bases from V and 2 bases from J, with 9 bases between. CDR3 coding DNA: TGTGCCAGCAGTTGGTCGAGGGCCTACGAGCAGTACTTC. Translated: CASSWSRAYEQYF.

The chain links TRBV29-1 to TRBJ2-1; possible D gene TRBD2, 5 bases. The V end was cut by 7 bases, the J end by 8 bases, with 18 bases between. The CDR3 extends over 13 amino acids. In germline, CDR1 is SQVTM, CDR2 ANQGSEA. CDR3 loop: CSGAGLPVDEQFF. The CDR3 bases are TGCAGCGGGGCGGGCCTGCCGGTGGATGAGCAGTTCTTC.

This sequence joins TRBV9 and TRBJ2-1, with TRBD2 matching over 8 bases. V lost 8 bases to trimming and J lost 7 bases; unmatched junction nucleotides: 11. Germline V gene data show CDR1 as SGDLS and CDR2 as YYNGEE. The CDR3 has 14 amino acids. CDR3 sequence: CASTAGGTRNEQFF. CDR3 nucleotide sequence: TGTGCCAGTACGGCGGGAGGAACGAGGAATGAGCAGTTCTTC.

The gene calls are TRBV13 and TRBJ2-1, with D perhaps TRBD2 (6 bases). Per the germline V gene, CDR1 is PRHDT and CDR2 is FYEKMQ (reference sequence). This CDR3 is 15 amino acids long. V lost 5 bases, J lost 3 bases, and 14 bases lay in between. The CDR3 region is CASSHTSTSYNEQFF. CDR3 in DNA: TGTGCCAGCAGCCACACTAGCACTAGCTACAATGAGCAGTTCTTC.